The clone carrying this TCR beta chain was observed a single time. This table comes from immunoSEQ multiplex PCR, and its TCRdb copy is limited to in-frame clones, with some not included. The sample has about 120,000 clones, around 90% seen once. The data stem from a study of control samples from healthy donors and cancer patients. CDR1 is SGHTA and CDR2 is FQGNSA in the germline V gene. The CDR3 consists of 13 residues. V lost 1 base and J lost 5, with 8 bases in between. Sequencing was done on a sample of blood. The chain is built from TRBV7-2 and TRBJ2-5; D is unclear. This clonotype originated in a man between 45 and 60 years old in good health. The CDR3 DNA reads TGTGCCAGCAGCTTAGGGGTCAGGGAGACCCAGTACTTC. Translation: CASSLGVRETQYF.